This passage covers 5 T cell receptor beta chains from one sample sequenced in a study of shared clonotypes between healthy human individuals. The repertoire was sequenced with immunoSEQ multiplex PCR; TCRdb's copy has only in-frame clones and lacks some. In the table there are 450,000 to 500,000 clones, 79% of which are singletons. The sample was PBMCs. The source is a woman in her forties in good health. Some clones in this sample may be carry-over from other donors' samples.

The chain couples TRBV7-8 to TRBJ2-2; TRBD2 aligns across 7 bases. This CDR3 region has 17 residues. Losses at the gene ends were 1 base for V and 2 bases for J; bases not matched to a gene: 7. Per germline, CDR1 SGHVS and CDR2 FQNEAQ. This CDR3 reads CASSLDGRPGNTGELFF. In DNA, the CDR3 is TGTGCCAGCAGCTTAGACGGGAGGCCGGGTAACACCGGGGAGCTGTTTTTT. Variable domain in full (rest from reference TRBV7-8 and TRBJ2-2): GAGVSQSPRYKVAKRGQDVALRCDPISGHVSLFWYQQALGQGPEFLTYFQNEAQLDKSGLPSDRFFAERPEGSVSTLKIQRTQQEDSAVYLCASSLDGRPGNTGELFFGEGSRLTVL.

V and J are TRBV30 and TRBJ2-3; D unclear. The V gene's germline CDR1 is GTSNPN and CDR2 SVGIG (reference sequence). V gave up 5 bases and J gave up 2 bases, with 11 bases separating them. The CDR3 loop spans 13 amino acids. CDR3 amino acids: CAWETHSTDTQYF. The CDR3 DNA follows: TGTGCCTGGGAAACTCACTCCACAGATACGCAGTATTTT.

Concerning this clone: The same CDR3 can be traced to other DNA sequences in this sample. The chain couples TRBV7-2 to TRBJ2-7, with 10 bases that match TRBD1. The CDR3 length is 15 residues. Losses at the gene ends were 2 bases for V and 2 bases for J; bases not matched to a gene: 3. Germline loops: CDR1 SGHTA, CDR2 FQGNSA. The CDR3 here is CASSLSGQGPYEQYF. CDR3 DNA: TGTGCCAGCAGCTTATCGGGACAGGGGCCCTACGAGCAGTACTTC. Combining the CDR3 with reference TRBV7-2 and TRBJ2-7 gives the whole variable domain GAGVSQSPSNKVTEKGKDVELRCDPISGHTALYWYRQSLGQGLEFLIYFQGNSAPDKSGLPSDRFSAERTGGSVSTLTIQRTQQEDSAVYLCASSLSGQGPYEQYFGPGTRLTVT.

This chain connects TRBV18 to TRBJ2-3; weak D call: TRBD1 (6 bases). With 5 bases removed from V and 1 base from J, the gap between germline ends came to 10 bases. The CDR3 is 14 residues long. Germline V lookup: CDR1 KGHSH, CDR2 LQKENI. The CDR3 bases are TGTGCCAGCTCAGAAGAGGGGGGCACAGATACGCAGTATTTT. It specifies CASSEEGGTDTQYF. Full variable domain (rest looked up from reference TRBV18 and TRBJ2-3): NAGVMQNPRHLVRRRGQEARLRCSPMKGHSHVYWYRQLPEEGLKFMVYLQKENIIDESGMPKERFSAEFPKEGPSILRIQQVVRGDSAAYFCASSEEGGTDTQYFGPGTRLTVL.

This clone was found many times. The J gene is TRBJ2-7, the V gene TRBV28; possibly TRBD1 or TRBD2 for D (5 bases each). V was cut by 3 bases and J by 7 bases, with 19 bases left in between. Germline CDR1 MDHEN, CDR2 SYDVKM. The CDR3 extends over 15 amino acids. CDR3 sequence: CASSFIGRASGEQYF. The CDR3 DNA reads TGTGCCAGCAGTTTTATCGGCAGGGCTTCGGGGGAGCAGTACTTC.